Listed here are 24 T cell receptor beta chains from one sample, sequenced in a study of blood T cells in healthy people across ages. Together with a sample-barcoded 5' primer, a J-beta primer mix was included in a second PCR lasting about 6 to 12 cycles. TCRdb processed the 5' RACE reads anew with MiXCR; each CDR3 protein has one entry. This sample has over 600,000 distinct CDR3 sequences, with more than 50% found just once. Sequenced sample: blood. All receptors derive from a man aged 40-49 years in good health.

The rearrangement uses TRBV14 and TRBJ2-3, with 8 bases identical to TRBD2. CDR3 length: 16 amino acids. V shed 2 bases and J 5 bases; nucleotides not matched to a gene: 9. Germline CDR1 is SGHDN and CDR2 is FVKESK. Here the CDR3 DNA reads TGTGCCAGCAGCCAAATACGTCCGGGGGGGCAAGATACGCAGTATTTT. Its translation: CASSQIRPGGQDTQYF.

In nucleotides, the CDR3 is TGTGCCTCCAGGGGAACAGTAGAGGCCCAGTACTTC. Translation gives CASRGTVEAQYF. The chain employs TRBV19 and TRBJ2-7; a weak D match, TRBD1 (6 bases). Trimming stripped 11 bases from V and 10 bases from J, with 21 bases between. Germline V lookup: CDR1 LNHDA, CDR2 SQIVND (reference sequence). CDR3 size: 12 residues.

Ten or more counts support this clonotype. The genes are TRBV3-1 and TRBJ2-7; D remains unclear. This CDR3 has 12 amino acids. Trimming pared 3 bases from V and 3 bases from J, leaving 6 bases between. CDR1 and CDR2 (germline): LGHDT, YNNKEL (reference sequence). The CDR3 region has the DNA TGTGCCAGCAGCCAGAGGTACTACGAGCAGTACTTC. As protein: CASSQRYYEQYF.

There are a few counts of this clonotype. The chain combines TRBV29-1 with TRBJ2-5; TRBD2 is a possible D gene (5 bases). V was cut by 4 bases and J by 5 bases, with 11 bases left in between. The length of the CDR3 is 12 residues. Germline CDR1 is SQVTM and CDR2 is ANQGSEA. Here the CDR3 DNA reads TGCAGCGTTGTTAGTAGCGTTGAGACCCAGTACTTC. Translated: CSVVSSVETQYF.

This sequence joins TRBV20-1 and TRBJ1-2, with D unresolved. This CDR3 comprises 13 residues. V lost 5 bases to trimming and J lost 0 bases, with 10 bases between them. CDR1 is DFQATT, CDR2 SNEGSKA, per germline (reference sequence). The chain's CDR3 is CSAPTGANYGYTF. CDR3 DNA: TGCAGTGCTCCCACCGGGGCTAACTATGGCTACACCTTC.

V usage is TRBV20-1 and J usage is TRBJ2-1, with a possible D match to TRBD2 (6 bases). Germline V CDR1 and CDR2: DFQATT, SNEGSKA (reference sequence). The CDR3 consists of 17 residues. The germline V and J ends were trimmed by 5 bases and 0 bases, with 20 bases remaining between them. For the CDR3, the DNA is TGCAGTGCTTTCGCGCCGGGTAGCGGAACCTCCTACAATGAGCAGTTCTTC. Protein: CSAFAPGSGTSYNEQFF.

V is TRBV7-2 and J is TRBJ2-5; TRBD2 might be the D (7 bases). V shed 1 base and J shed 7 bases, with 16 bases lying between them. The CDR3 runs to 15 residues. Germline V gene data show CDR1 as SGHTA and CDR2 as FQGNSA. The CDR3 sequence: CASSLGLGGQGTQYF. The CDR3 DNA follows: TGTGCCAGCAGCTTAGGTTTGGGGGGGCAGGGGACCCAGTACTTC.

V is TRBV11-2 and J is TRBJ1-6; tentatively, D is TRBD1 (6 bases). Trimming stripped 4 bases from V and 7 bases from J, with 17 bases between. Germline CDR1 and CDR2: SGHAT and FQNNGV. CDR3 size: 16 residues. The CDR3 DNA reads TGTGCCAGCAGCTACAGGGTTGGGGCTTCGAATTCACCCCTCCACTTT. This codes for CASSYRVGASNSPLHF.

This chain joins TRBV29-1 and TRBJ1-2; D may be TRBD1 (6 bases). This CDR3 is built from 14 residues. The V gene's germline CDR1 is SQVTM and CDR2 ANQGSEA. The V end was cut by 0 bases, the J end by 3 bases, with 11 bases between. This CDR3 reads CSVEDLTGYYGYTF. For the CDR3, the DNA is TGCAGCGTTGAAGATCTGACAGGATACTATGGCTACACCTTC.

The chain combines TRBV5-1 with TRBJ1-1; 8 bases line up with TRBD1. Trimming removed 4 bases from V and 1 base from J; junction bases left unmatched: 6. The CDR3 is made up of 15 amino acids. Germline lookup yields CDR1 SGHRS and CDR2 YFSETQ. The CDR3 sequence: CASSIRQGRNTEAFF. DNA of the CDR3: TGCGCCAGCAGCATAAGACAGGGGCGGAACACTGAAGCTTTCTTT.

The chain employs TRBV6-4 and TRBJ2-3; the match to TRBD1 covers 7 bases. CDR3 length: 15 amino acids. V trimming: 3 bases; J trimming: 2 bases; junction bases outside the gene matches: 5. Germline values: CDR1 MRHNA, CDR2 SNTAGT. The CDR3 DNA follows: TGTGCCAGCAGTGAGTCCGGGACAGCCACAGATACGCAGTATTTT. It specifies CASSESGTATDTQYF.

With respect to this clonotype: An end of the junction does not agree with germline; a read error may underlie this. The chain has TRBV11-2 and TRBJ2-5; a weak D match, TRBD1 (5 bases). The CDR3 loop spans 15 amino acids. CDR1 is SGHAT and CDR2 is FQNNGV in the germline V gene. The CDR3 loop is CVSNSVRGFGETQYF. CDR3 nucleotides: TGTGTCAGCAACTCCGTTAGGGGCTTCGGAGAGACCCAGTACTTC.

The chain recombines TRBV12-3 or TRBV12-4 with TRBJ2-2, with TRBD1 as a possible D gene (5 bases). CDR3 length equals 13 residues. The V end was cut by 7 bases, the J end by 5 bases, with 11 bases between. This CDR3 is CASTLSGTGELFF. In DNA, the CDR3 is TGTGCCAGCACCCTCTCAGGGACCGGGGAGCTGTTTTTT.

V and J are TRBV27 and TRBJ2-1; 9 bases map to TRBD1. V shed 6 bases and J 9 bases; nucleotides not matched to a gene: 9. This CDR3 comprises 14 residues. Germline CDR1 is MNHEY and CDR2 is SMNVEV (reference sequence). The CDR3 protein is CASRSTGTGSEQFF. The CDR3 nucleotides read TGTGCCAGCAGGTCAACCGGGACAGGGTCTGAGCAGTTCTTC.

The CDR3 bases are TGTGCCAGCAGCCAAGATCTCACGGGGATCACAGATACGCAGTATTTT. This encodes CASSQDLTGITDTQYF. This sequence joins TRBV3-1 and TRBJ2-3; tentative D call: TRBD2 (5 bases). Germline V CDR1 and CDR2: LGHDT, YNNKEL (reference sequence). V was cut by 0 bases and J by 2 bases, with 12 bases left in between. The CDR3 is made up of 16 amino acids.

V usage is TRBV7-8 and J usage is TRBJ2-5, with D perhaps matching TRBD1 or TRBD2 (5 bases each). TRBJ2-7 explains the end of the DNA better; the J call may be wrong. The germline V gene encodes CDR1 SGHVS and CDR2 FQNEAQ. The CDR3 length is 16 residues. Written as DNA, the CDR3 is TGTGCCAGCAGCAGAGGGGTGGTGGACCAGCTCTCCGAGCAGTACTTC. It translates to CASSRGVVDQLSEQYF.

V gene TRBV28 combines with J gene TRBJ1-5, with D possibly matching TRBD1 (5 bases). Germline CDR1 MDHEN, CDR2 SYDVKM. Trimming pared 5 bases from V and 9 bases from J, leaving 17 bases between. CDR3 length: 14 amino acids. The CDR3 region has the DNA TGTGCCAGCAGTCACCCCAGCCGCGGGGGGCCCCAGCATTTT. Its translation: CASSHPSRGGPQHF.

This clonotype has more than one count but fewer than ten. The CDR3 here is CSGGTGFDTYNEQFF. CDR3 DNA sequence: TGCAGCGGAGGCACAGGGTTCGATACCTACAATGAGCAGTTCTTC. V and J are TRBV29-1 and TRBJ2-1; D may be TRBD1 (6 bases). V lost 7 bases, J lost 2 bases, and 18 bases lay in between. Germline CDR1 reads SQVTM; CDR2 reads ANQGSEA. The CDR3 extends over 15 amino acids.

This clonotype was recorded a few times. The chain uses TRBV14 and TRBJ2-1; no clear D gene. CDR3 size: 12 residues. V was trimmed by 3 bases and J by 15 bases, leaving 15 bases between them. Germline CDR1 reads SGHDN; CDR2 reads FVKESK. The CDR3 loop is CASSHPTLIRFF. DNA of the CDR3: TGTGCCAGCAGCCATCCCACCCTCATCCGGTTCTTC. The complete variable domain, with remaining parts taken from reference TRBV14 and TRBJ2-1, reads EAGVTQFPSHSVIEKGQTVTLRCDPISGHDNLYWYRRVMGKEIKFLLHFVKESKQDESGMPNNRFLAERTGGTYSTLKVQPAELEDSGVYFCASSHPTLIRFFGPGTRLTVL.

The CDR3 bases are TGTGCCAGCAGGAATCCGGGACTAGCATCCTACAATGAGCAGTTCTTC. Encoded protein: CASRNPGLASYNEQFF. This chain links TRBV28 with TRBJ2-1, with TRBD2 matching over 9 bases. The CDR3 covers 16 residues. Unmatched junction bases numbered 7, after V lost 6 bases and J lost 1 base. Per the germline V gene, CDR1 is MDHEN and CDR2 is SYDVKM.

This chain uses TRBV27 with TRBJ1-1; D perhaps matches TRBD1 (5 bases). The CDR3 length is 13 residues. The germline V and J ends were trimmed by 4 bases and 6 bases, with 12 bases remaining between them. Germline loops: CDR1 MNHEY, CDR2 SMNVEV (reference sequence). Here the CDR3 reads CASSWAGGSEAFF. CDR3 nucleotides: TGTGCCAGCAGTTGGGCCGGGGGGTCTGAAGCTTTCTTT.

This chain joins TRBV28 and TRBJ2-3; 7 positions match TRBD1. CDR3 length: 13 residues. After removal of 10 bases from V and 4 bases from J, the junction contained 8 bases not matched to a gene. The germline gives CDR1 MDHEN, CDR2 SYDVKM. The DNA for the CDR3 is TGTGCCACCGAGACAGGGATTTCAGATACGCAGTATTTT. Amino acids: CATETGISDTQYF.

This clonotype was seen only a few times. In nucleotides, the CDR3 is TGCAGTGCTGACTTAAAACTAGCGGGAGGAGCAGGTTCTAGCACAGATACGCAGTATTTT. Its protein is CSADLKLAGGAGSSTDTQYF. V and J are TRBV20-1 and TRBJ2-3; TRBD2 matches 12 bases. The CDR3 sequence is 20 residues long. Germline assignment: CDR1 DFQATT and CDR2 SNEGSKA (reference sequence). V was clipped by 5 bases and J by 0 bases; unmatched bases: 18.

This clonotype was picked up a small number of times. The chain couples TRBV7-2 to TRBJ1-5; 8 nucleotides match TRBD1. Losses at the gene ends were 1 base for V and 7 bases for J; bases not matched to a gene: 12. Germline V CDR1 and CDR2: SGHTA, FQGNSA. The CDR3 totals 17 residues. As DNA, the CDR3 is TGTGCCAGCAGCTTAGTTCCGACAGGGGACGCGGGCCAGCCCCAGCATTTT. Protein: CASSLVPTGDAGQPQHF.